The sequence of this T cell receptor beta chain was determined in a study of technical replicates of blood from a few donors. Some clones are missing from TCRdb's copy, which holds only in-frame ones; the method was immunoSEQ multiplex PCR. This sample has around 73,000 clones, with approximately 91% found just once. Trimming pared 3 bases from V and 1 base from J, leaving 11 bases between. Germline V lookup: CDR1 MGHRA, CDR2 YSYEKL. This CDR3 is built from 15 residues. The chain carries TRBV4-1 and TRBJ2-3, with D possibly matching TRBD2 (6 bases). Material for sequencing was PBMCs. The source of this sequence is a human donor in good health. Some clones in this sample may be carry-over from other donors' samples. The CDR3: CASSHQDYRTDTQYF. In DNA form, the CDR3 reads TGCGCCAGCAGCCATCAGGACTACCGCACAGATACGCAGTATTTT.